The 16 T cell receptor beta chains presented below share a single source sample, sequenced in a study of blood T cell repertoires in COVID-19. Clones were sequenced by immunoSEQ multiplex PCR, and TCRdb holds only the in-frame ones, with some missing. Of about 290,000 clones listed, roughly 90% are singletons. The sequenced material came from peripheral blood. These receptors came from a woman in her twenties or thirties with COVID-19, enrolled during active disease.

The J gene is TRBJ1-5, the V gene TRBV5-1; D call uncertain. The length of the CDR3 is 14 residues. Germline V gene data show CDR1 as SGHRS and CDR2 as YFSETQ. V lost 3 bases to trimming and J lost 1 base, with 8 bases between them. The CDR3 is CASSSGGSNQPQHF. CDR3 sequence (DNA): TGCGCCAGCAGCTCCGGAGGGAGCAATCAGCCCCAGCATTTT.

This clone was observed a single time. This chain links TRBV27 with TRBJ1-3, with D perhaps TRBD1 (5 bases). The germline V gene encodes CDR1 MNHEY and CDR2 SMNVEV (reference sequence). This CDR3 spans 14 amino acids. For the CDR3, the DNA is TGTGCGTCAGGGCCTGAGAGCTCTGGAAACACCATATATTTT. Its protein is CASGPESSGNTIYF.

The chain couples TRBV7-8 to TRBJ1-3; no reliable D call. This CDR3 is built from 17 residues. V was pared by 3 bases and J by 1 base, with 16 bases between. Germline V CDR1 and CDR2: SGHVS, FQNEAQ. DNA for the CDR3: TGTGCCAGCAGCTTTGTCAGCGTCTATACTTCTGGAAACACCATATATTTT. Residues: CASSFVSVYTSGNTIYF.

This chain connects TRBV5-1 to TRBJ2-1; 10 bases line up with TRBD2. V lost 4 bases, J lost 4 bases, and 11 bases stayed unmatched. CDR1 and CDR2 from the germline V gene are SGHRS and YFSETQ. CDR3 length: 17 amino acids. The CDR3: CASSPLALAGGYNEQFF. The CDR3 region has the DNA TGCGCCAGCAGCCCCCTGGCTTTAGCGGGGGGTTACAATGAGCAGTTCTTC.

The chain couples TRBV18 to TRBJ1-2; D unclear. The V end lost 6 bases, the J end lost 5 bases, and 19 bases lay between the germline ends. Germline V gene lookup returns CDR1 KGHSH and CDR2 LQKENI. The CDR3 has 15 amino acids. CDR3 DNA sequence: TGTGCCAGCTCTCGCCCGGGAGACCTAGAGTATGGCTACACCTTC. Translating it yields CASSRPGDLEYGYTF.

This rearrangement joins TRBV11-2 to TRBJ2-1; tentative D call: TRBD1 (7 bases). The CDR3 runs to 14 residues. Trimming took 11 bases from V and 2 from J, leaving 16 bases between them. Germline V CDR1 and CDR2: SGHAT, FQNNGV. Here the CDR3 reads CASQGGGTYNEQFF. DNA of the CDR3: TGTGCCTCCCAGGGGGGTGGGACCTACAATGAGCAGTTCTTC.

The chain joins TRBV7-5 to TRBJ2-7; TRBD1, the table's D call, was not compared with the DNA. TRBV7-5 is a pseudogene locus. There are 14 residues in the CDR3. CDR3 in amino acids: CVRSLGQGAHEQYF. CDR3 DNA sequence: TGTGTCAGAAGCTTGGGACAGGGGGCCCACGAGCAGTACTTC.

This clone was observed once. The genes are TRBV27 and TRBJ2-7; 8 bases are shared with TRBD1. CDR3 length: 13 residues. Germline loops: CDR1 MNHEY, CDR2 SMNVEV (reference sequence). Losses at the gene ends were 5 bases for V and 5 bases for J; bases not matched to a gene: 5. CDR3 coding DNA: TGTGCCAGCAGTCTCGACAGGGGCGACGAGCAGTACTTC. Its protein is CASSLDRGDEQYF.

This rearrangement joins TRBV7-9 to TRBJ1-6; D ambiguous. CDR1 SEHNR and CDR2 FQNEAQ come from the germline V gene (reference sequence). Trimming cost V 2 bases and J 10 bases, with 15 bases left between them. The CDR3 covers 15 residues. CDR3 DNA sequence: TGTGCCAGCAGCTTATCCGACATTACGATATCACCCCTCCACTTT. This sequence encodes CASSLSDITISPLHF.

This chain links TRBV6-6 with TRBJ2-7; weak D call: TRBD1 (6 bases). V was cut by 7 bases and J by 4 bases, with 17 bases left in between. Germline V gene sequence: CDR1 MNHNY, CDR2 SVGAGI (reference sequence). The CDR3 is 14 amino acids. Here the CDR3 DNA reads TGTGCCAGCACAGAACAGGGTCCTAATTACGAGCAGTACTTC. It encodes CASTEQGPNYEQYF.

The J gene is TRBJ1-5, the V gene TRBV7-9, with 7 nucleotides matching TRBD1. This CDR3 is 15 amino acids long. With V trimmed by 4 bases and J by 10 bases, 13 bases remained unmatched. Germline lookup yields CDR1 SEHNR and CDR2 FQNEAQ (reference sequence). As DNA, the CDR3 is TGTGCCAGCAGCTCAGGGGGGCTCTTAATCAGCCCCCAGCATTTT. Translating gives CASSSGGLLISPQHF.

This clone was counted only a few times. The V gene is TRBV6-2 or TRBV6-3, the J gene TRBJ2-2; D is perhaps TRBD2 (5 bases). Germline CDR1 is MNHEY and CDR2 is SVGEGT. Trimming removed 6 bases from V and 4 bases from J, with 12 bases in between. The CDR3 consists of 14 residues. Here the CDR3 DNA reads TGTGCCAGCAGCCCCCGGAGGCCCACCGGGGAGCTGTTTTTT. Translated: CASSPRRPTGELFF.

J is TRBJ2-5 and V is TRBV3-1 (or the pseudogene TRBV3-2); TRBD2 matches 8 bases. Trimming at V came to 3 bases and at J to 6 bases, leaving 9 bases not matched to a gene. The CDR3 totals 15 residues. Germline CDR1 and CDR2: LGHDT and YNNKEL (reference sequence). The DNA for the CDR3 is TGTGCCAGCAGCCATCCCTACGGGGGGGCGAAGACCCAGTACTTC. Translated, it gives CASSHPYGGAKTQYF.

The V and J genes are TRBV29-1 and TRBJ1-2; 9 bases line up with TRBD1. From germline, CDR1 is SQVTM and CDR2 ANQGSEA. J was trimmed by 0 bases and V by 1 base; bases with no gene match: 6. CDR3 length: 16 residues. The CDR3 loop reads CSVEGTRDRANYGYTF. The CDR3 DNA follows: TGCAGCGTTGAAGGGACAAGGGACAGGGCTAACTATGGCTACACCTTC.

The chain uses TRBV6-5 and TRBJ1-2, with D hard to call. Per germline, CDR1 MNHEY and CDR2 SVGAGI. The V end was cut by 7 bases, the J end by 2 bases, with 11 bases between. The CDR3 length is 13 residues. The CDR3 nucleotides read TGTGCCAGCACCCCAGGATGGAACTATGGCTACACCTTC. This encodes CASTPGWNYGYTF.

The chain combines TRBV9 with TRBJ2-5; TRBD2 matches 12 bases. The CDR3 runs to 16 residues. Germline CDR1 reads SGDLS; CDR2 reads YYNGEE. With 0 bases clipped from V and 4 bases from J, the junction kept 4 bases outside the gene matches. The DNA for the CDR3 is TGTGCCAGCAGCGTAGGCCTAGCGGGGGGGCCAGAGACCCAGTACTTC. Its translation is CASSVGLAGGPETQYF.